This is a list of T cell receptor beta chains from one sample in a study of beta chain features in type 1 diabetes. The data were produced by immunoSEQ multiplex PCR, yet TCRdb's version contains in-frame clones alone and is incomplete. The table records fewer than 30,000 clones, 56% of them present only once. Sequencing input: Tregs from blood. These receptors all stem from a woman aged 18-30 years with type 1 diabetes. Both conserved end residues are part of each CDR3. The order of the fields is D gene, clone size, V gene, J gene, CDR3 protein, CDR3 DNA. D genes are given only for firm matches. Clone size is shown for a subset of rows, as once, few, many or a class of expanded clone.

D: .; size: once; V: TRBV11-2; J: TRBJ1-2; CDR3: CASSLDGYGYTF; DNA: TGTGCCAGCAGCTTAGACGGCTATGGCTACACCTTC
D: TRBD1; size: few; V: TRBV11-2; J: TRBJ2-3; CDR3: CASSHPDRGIRTDTQYF; DNA: TGTGCCAGCAGTCATCCGGACAGGGGAATTCGTACAGATACGCAGTATTTT
D: .; size: .; V: TRBV28; J: TRBJ2-7; CDR3: CASSLAGRLSYEQYF; DNA: TGTGCCAGCAGTTTGGCAGGGCGGTTGTCCTACGAGCAGTACTTC
D: TRBD2; size: .; V: TRBV18; J: TRBJ2-1; CDR3: CASSPRAGEINEQFF; DNA: TGTGCCAGCTCACCCCGAGCGGGAGAGATAAATGAGCAGTTCTTC
D: .; size: few; V: TRBV21-1; J: TRBJ2-1; CDR3: CASSRASGLAGYNEQFF; DNA: TGTGCCAGCAGCCGTGCAAGCGGACTAGCGGGGTACAATGAGCAGTTCTTC
D: TRBD2; size: .; V: TRBV5-1; J: TRBJ2-2; CDR3: CASSLAGGSTGELFF; DNA: TGCGCCAGCAGCTTGGCCGGGGGGTCCACCGGGGAGCTGTTTTTT
D: .; size: .; V: TRBV9; J: TRBJ1-5; CDR3: CASSVDGSQPQHF; DNA: TGTGCCAGCAGCGTAGATGGGAGCCAGCCCCAGCATTTT
D: TRBD1; size: .; V: TRBV7-2; J: TRBJ1-1; CDR3: CASSTTGGNTEAFF; DNA: TGTGCCAGCAGCACCACAGGGGGTAACACTGAAGCTTTCTTT
D: .; size: .; V: TRBV28; J: TRBJ2-6; CDR3: CASRGRSGANVLTF; DNA: TGTGCCAGCAGGGGGAGATCTGGGGCCAACGTCCTGACTTTC
D: .; size: .; V: TRBV5-4; J: TRBJ2-5; CDR3: CASSLRAGIGETQYF; DNA: TGTGCCAGCAGCTTGAGGGCAGGGATCGGAGAGACCCAGTACTTC
D: TRBD1; size: .; V: TRBV28; J: TRBJ2-7; CDR3: CASSLGTEAYEQYF; DNA: TGTGCCAGCAGTCTGGGGACAGAGGCCTACGAGCAGTACTTC
D: .; size: .; V: TRBV5-5; J: TRBJ2-7; CDR3: CASSLLPGDSYEQYF; DNA: TGTGCCAGCAGCTTGCTCCCGGGAGATTCCTACGAGCAGTACTTC
D: TRBD2; size: few; V: TRBV29-1; J: TRBJ2-3; CDR3: CSAALAGLADTQYF; DNA: TGCAGCGCCGCGCTAGCGGGATTGGCAGATACGCAGTATTTT
D: TRBD1; size: .; V: TRBV6-6; J: TRBJ2-7; CDR3: CASSPHGTGVEQYF; DNA: TGTGCCAGCAGCCCCCACGGGACAGGGGTTGAGCAGTACTTC
D: .; size: .; V: TRBV5-1; J: TRBJ1-4; CDR3: CASSPRNRVSNEKLFF; DNA: TGCGCCAGCAGCCCAAGAAACAGGGTTTCTAATGAAAAACTGTTTTTT
D: .; size: .; V: TRBV27; J: TRBJ2-1; CDR3: CASSSSLLVREQFF; DNA: TGTGCCAGCAGTTCCTCCCTACTAGTTCGTGAGCAGTTCTTC
D: TRBD2; size: .; V: TRBV6-6; J: TRBJ2-3; CDR3: CASSSSPAGGQDTQYF; DNA: TGTGCCAGCAGTTCATCTCCAGCGGGAGGGCAAGATACGCAGTATTTT
D: .; size: few; V: TRBV7-2; J: TRBJ2-1; CDR3: CASSPGGSVTYNEQFF; DNA: TGTGCCAGCAGCCCCGGTGGTAGCGTAACCTACAATGAGCAGTTCTTC
D: TRBD2; size: .; V: TRBV29-1; J: TRBJ2-5; CDR3: CSVSQAGVWETQYF; DNA: TGCAGCGTAAGCCAAGCGGGAGTGTGGGAGACCCAGTACTTC
D: TRBD2; size: .; V: TRBV6-1; J: TRBJ2-3; CDR3: CASSSGGATDTQYF; DNA: TGTGCCAGCTCTAGCGGAGGGGCCACAGATACGCAGTATTTT
D: TRBD1; size: .; V: TRBV28; J: TRBJ2-1; CDR3: CASSPPGQYYNEQFF; DNA: TGTGCCAGCAGCCCCCCGGGACAGTACTACAATGAGCAGTTCTTC
D: TRBD2; size: .; V: TRBV7-9; J: TRBJ2-1; CDR3: CASSFGLAGVYNEQFF; DNA: TGTGCCAGCAGCTTCGGACTAGCGGGAGTCTACAATGAGCAGTTCTTC
D: .; size: .; V: TRBV7-9; J: TRBJ2-3; CDR3: CASILGLNTDTQYF; DNA: TGTGCCAGCATCCTGGGACTGAACACAGATACGCAGTATTTT
D: .; size: .; V: TRBV28; J: TRBJ1-1; CDR3: CASSSHGGVLTEAFF; DNA: TGTGCCAGCAGTTCCCATGGGGGGGTACTCACTGAAGCTTTCTTT
D: .; size: .; V: TRBV18; J: TRBJ2-5; CDR3: CASSPQQETQYF; DNA: TGTGCCAGCTCACCTCAACAAGAGACCCAGTACTTC
D: TRBD2; size: .; V: TRBV11-1; J: TRBJ2-3; CDR3: CASSFLAGTDTQYF; DNA: TGTGCCAGCAGCTTCCTAGCGGGGACAGATACGCAGTATTTT
D: .; size: .; V: TRBV5-4; J: TRBJ2-1; CDR3: CASSLGAGSYNEQFF; DNA: TGTGCCAGCAGCTTGGGGGCGGGTTCCTACAATGAGCAGTTCTTC
D: TRBD1; size: once; V: TRBV4-2; J: TRBJ2-7; CDR3: CASSQDRGTGGDYEQYF; DNA: TGTGCCAGCAGCCAAGATAGGGGGACAGGGGGCGACTACGAGCAGTACTTC
D: TRBD2; size: .; V: TRBV7-2; J: TRBJ2-3; CDR3: CASSLEGTSEYTDTQYF; DNA: TGTGCCAGCAGCTTAGAGGGGACTAGCGAATACACAGATACGCAGTATTTT
D: TRBD2; size: .; V: TRBV12-5; J: TRBJ2-2; CDR3: CASGGALAGFTGELFF; DNA: TGTGCTAGTGGCGGTGCACTAGCGGGGTTCACCGGGGAGCTGTTTTTT
D: TRBD2; size: .; V: TRBV29-1; J: TRBJ2-2; CDR3: CSVNLGGPRTAGELFF; DNA: TGCAGCGTAAACTTGGGAGGGCCACGAACTGCCGGGGAGCTGTTTTTT
D: TRBD2; size: .; V: TRBV2; J: TRBJ2-1; CDR3: CASKAGEREQFF; DNA: TGTGCCAGCAAGGCGGGAGAACGTGAGCAGTTCTTC
D: .; size: few; V: TRBV7-9; J: TRBJ2-4; CDR3: CASTRESIQYF; DNA: TGTGCCAGCACCCGAGAAAGCATTCAGTACTTC
D: TRBD2; size: few; V: TRBV19; J: TRBJ2-7; CDR3: CASSDPSGSHYEQYF; DNA: TGTGCCAGTAGTGACCCTAGCGGGAGTCACTACGAGCAGTACTTC
D: .; size: .; V: TRBV5-1; J: TRBJ2-1; CDR3: CASSLQRNEQFF; DNA: TGCGCCAGCAGCTTACAGCGGAATGAGCAGTTCTTC
D: .; size: .; V: TRBV6-1; J: TRBJ2-3; CDR3: CASSTGRRNTQYF; DNA: TGTGCCAGCAGTACAGGGAGAAGGAATACGCAGTATTTT
D: .; size: few; V: TRBV27; J: TRBJ2-5; CDR3: CASTGGVDRQETQYF; DNA: TGTGCCAGCACCGGTGGTGTTGACAGACAAGAGACCCAGTACTTC
D: TRBD2; size: .; V: TRBV5-4; J: TRBJ2-2; CDR3: CASSRGTSGISGELFF; DNA: TGTGCCAGCAGCCGAGGGACTAGCGGGATCTCCGGGGAGCTGTTTTTT
D: TRBD1; size: .; V: TRBV29-1; J: TRBJ2-5; CDR3: CSESSGTGIQTQYF; DNA: TGCAGCGAGAGCTCCGGGACAGGGATTCAGACCCAGTACTTC
D: .; size: .; V: TRBV25-1; J: TRBJ2-1; CDR3: CASSEVAVYNEQFF; DNA: TGTGCCAGCAGTGAGGTAGCGGTTTACAATGAGCAGTTCTTC
D: .; size: .; V: TRBV4-3; J: TRBJ2-3; CDR3: CASSQEVSVADTQYF; DNA: TGCGCCAGCAGCCAAGAAGTTTCAGTCGCAGATACGCAGTATTTT
D: .; size: few; V: TRBV7-6; J: TRBJ1-1; CDR3: CASSLVLGGEAFF; DNA: TGTGCCAGCAGCTTAGTCTTGGGGGGTGAAGCTTTCTTT
D: TRBD1; size: .; V: TRBV18; J: TRBJ2-1; CDR3: CASSPPGTGFDEQFF; DNA: TGTGCCAGCTCACCGCCCGGGACAGGGTTCGATGAGCAGTTCTTC
D: TRBD2; size: .; V: TRBV7-2; J: TRBJ2-5; CDR3: CASSRLAGAIETQYF; DNA: TGTGCCAGCAGTCGTCTAGCGGGTGCCATAGAGACCCAGTACTTC
D: .; size: .; V: TRBV4-3; J: TRBJ2-1; CDR3: CASSQDVNTRGGVGFNEQFF; DNA: TGCGCCAGCAGCCAAGACGTTAATACTAGGGGGGGCGTAGGATTCAATGAGCAGTTCTTC
D: TRBD1; size: .; V: TRBV5-1; J: TRBJ2-7; CDR3: CASSQKPKTGGRSYEQYF; DNA: TGCGCCAGCAGCCAAAAGCCCAAAACAGGGGGGAGGTCCTACGAGCAGTACTTC
D: .; size: .; V: TRBV30; J: TRBJ2-3; CDR3: CAWSKGDTDTQYF; DNA: TGTGCCTGGAGTAAAGGGGATACAGATACGCAGTATTTT
D: TRBD2; size: few; V: TRBV7-2; J: TRBJ2-5; CDR3: CASSPGRGLLETQYF; DNA: TGTGCCAGCAGCCCGGGGAGGGGTTTGTTAGAGACCCAGTACTTC
D: .; size: few; V: TRBV19; J: TRBJ1-3; CDR3: CASTYGGTSGNTIYF; DNA: TGTGCCAGTACCTATGGAGGGACTTCTGGAAACACCATATATTTT
D: TRBD2; size: .; V: TRBV18; J: TRBJ2-7; CDR3: CASSPLGWTRANYEQYF; DNA: TGTGCCAGCTCACCACTAGGATGGACTAGAGCTAATTACGAGCAGTACTTC
D: TRBD1; size: few; V: TRBV11-2; J: TRBJ1-1; CDR3: CASSSPQGGEAFF; DNA: TGTGCCAGCAGCTCGCCACAGGGGGGTGAAGCTTTCTTT
D: TRBD2; size: medium-sized; V: TRBV5-4; J: TRBJ2-2; CDR3: CASSLVWLAGGTGELFF; DNA: TGTGCCAGCAGCTTGGTATGGCTAGCGGGAGGGACCGGGGAGCTGTTTTTT
D: TRBD1; size: few; V: TRBV11-2; J: TRBJ1-1; CDR3: CASRIQGAIEAFF; DNA: TGTGCCAGCAGGATTCAGGGGGCGATTGAAGCTTTCTTT
D: TRBD2; size: .; V: TRBV7-9; J: TRBJ2-1; CDR3: CASSLSPSGAVSSYNEQFF; DNA: TGTGCCAGCAGCTTATCTCCTAGCGGGGCCGTAAGCTCCTACAATGAGCAGTTCTTC
D: TRBD2; size: .; V: TRBV5-5; J: TRBJ2-3; CDR3: CASSLTSGSVADTQYF; DNA: TGTGCCAGCAGCCTCACTAGCGGGAGTGTAGCAGATACGCAGTATTTT
D: TRBD1; size: .; V: TRBV7-2; J: TRBJ1-5; CDR3: CASGTGAGFYSNQPQHF; DNA: TGTGCCAGCGGGACAGGGGCAGGTTTTTATAGCAATCAGCCCCAGCATTTT
D: .; size: .; V: TRBV2; J: TRBJ2-3; CDR3: CASSDPSEGTQYF; DNA: TGTGCCAGCAGTGACCCTAGTGAGGGTACGCAGTATTTT
D: .; size: once; V: TRBV2; J: TRBJ2-5; CDR3: CASSEAYQYF; DNA: TGTGCCAGCAGTGAAGCGTATCAGTACTTC